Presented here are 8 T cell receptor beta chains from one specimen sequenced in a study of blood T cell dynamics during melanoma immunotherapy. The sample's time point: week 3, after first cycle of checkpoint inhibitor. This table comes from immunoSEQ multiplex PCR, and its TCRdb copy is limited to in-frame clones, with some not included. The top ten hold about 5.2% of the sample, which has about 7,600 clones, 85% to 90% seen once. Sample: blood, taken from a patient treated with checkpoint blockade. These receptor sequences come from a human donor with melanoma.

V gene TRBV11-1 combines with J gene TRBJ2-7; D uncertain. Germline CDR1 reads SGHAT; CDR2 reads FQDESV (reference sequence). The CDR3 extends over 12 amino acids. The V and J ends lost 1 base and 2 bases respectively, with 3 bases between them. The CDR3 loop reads CASSLGAYEQYV. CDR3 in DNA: TGTGCCAGCAGCTTAGGGGCCTACGAGCAGTACGTC.

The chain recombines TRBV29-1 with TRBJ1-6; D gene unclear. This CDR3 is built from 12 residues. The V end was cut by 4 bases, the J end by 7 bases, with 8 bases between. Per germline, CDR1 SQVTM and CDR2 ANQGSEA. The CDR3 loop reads CSVAWNNSPLHF. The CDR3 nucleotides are TGCAGCGTTGCTTGGAACAATTCACCCCTCCACTTT.

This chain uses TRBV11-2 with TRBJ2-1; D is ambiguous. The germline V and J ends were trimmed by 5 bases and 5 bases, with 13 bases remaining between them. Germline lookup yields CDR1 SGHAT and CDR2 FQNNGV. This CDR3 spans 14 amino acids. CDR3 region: CASSLFGPNNEQFF. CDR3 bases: TGTGCCAGCAGCCTCTTCGGACCGAACAATGAGCAGTTCTTC.

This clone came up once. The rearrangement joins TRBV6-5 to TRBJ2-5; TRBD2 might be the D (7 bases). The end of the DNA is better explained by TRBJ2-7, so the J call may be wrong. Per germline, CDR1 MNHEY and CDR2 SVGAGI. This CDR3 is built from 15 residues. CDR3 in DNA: TGTGCCAGCAGTTCGGGGAGGGGGTACTCCTACGAGCAGTACTTC. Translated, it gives CASSSGRGYSYEQYF.

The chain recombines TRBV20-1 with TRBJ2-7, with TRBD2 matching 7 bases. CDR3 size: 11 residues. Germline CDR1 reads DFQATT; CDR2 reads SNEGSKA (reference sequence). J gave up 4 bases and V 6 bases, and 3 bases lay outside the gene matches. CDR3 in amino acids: CSAERGYEQYF. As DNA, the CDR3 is TGCAGTGCGGAGCGGGGTTACGAGCAGTACTTC.

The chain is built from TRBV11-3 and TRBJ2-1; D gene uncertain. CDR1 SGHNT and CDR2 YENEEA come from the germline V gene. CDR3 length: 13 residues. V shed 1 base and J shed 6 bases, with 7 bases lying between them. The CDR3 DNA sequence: TGTGCCAGCAGCTTAGGTTTGGGCAATGAGCAGTTCTTC. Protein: CASSLGLGNEQFF.

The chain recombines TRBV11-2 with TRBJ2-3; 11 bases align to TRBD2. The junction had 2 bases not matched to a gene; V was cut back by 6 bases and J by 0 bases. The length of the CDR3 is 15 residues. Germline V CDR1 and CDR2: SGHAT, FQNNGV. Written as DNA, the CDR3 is TGTGCCAGCAGTTGGACTAGCGGGAGCACAGATACGCAGTATTTT. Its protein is CASSWTSGSTDTQYF. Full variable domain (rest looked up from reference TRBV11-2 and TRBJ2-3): EAGVAQSPRYKIIEKRQSVAFWCNPISGHATLYWYQQILGQGPKLLIQFQNNGVVDDSQLPKDRFSAERLKGVDSTLKIQPAKLEDSAVYLCASSWTSGSTDTQYFGPGTRLTVL.

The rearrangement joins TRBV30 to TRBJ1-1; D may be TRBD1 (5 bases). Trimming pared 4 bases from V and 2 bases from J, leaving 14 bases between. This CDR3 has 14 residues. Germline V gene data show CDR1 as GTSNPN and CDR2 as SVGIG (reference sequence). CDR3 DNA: TGTGCCTGGACCTCGGGGACTGTAAACACTGAAGCTTTCTTT. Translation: CAWTSGTVNTEAFF.